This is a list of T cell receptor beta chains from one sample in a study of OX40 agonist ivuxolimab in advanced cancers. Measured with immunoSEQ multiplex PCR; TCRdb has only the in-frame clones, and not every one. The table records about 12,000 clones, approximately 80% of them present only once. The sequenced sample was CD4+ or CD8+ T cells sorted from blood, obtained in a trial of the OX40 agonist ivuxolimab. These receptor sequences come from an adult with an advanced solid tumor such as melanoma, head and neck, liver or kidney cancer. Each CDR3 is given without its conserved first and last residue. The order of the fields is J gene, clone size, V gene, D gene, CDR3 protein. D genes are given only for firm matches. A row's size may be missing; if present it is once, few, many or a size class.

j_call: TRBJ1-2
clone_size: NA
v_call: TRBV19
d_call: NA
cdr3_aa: ASSIGGIGGYT

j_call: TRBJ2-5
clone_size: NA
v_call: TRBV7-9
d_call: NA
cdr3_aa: ASSPEGLYRETQY

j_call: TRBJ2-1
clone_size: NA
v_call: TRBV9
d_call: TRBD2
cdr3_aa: ASSVVGGGGAYNEQF

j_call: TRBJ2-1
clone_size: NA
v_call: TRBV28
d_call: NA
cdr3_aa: ASNILTSNEQF

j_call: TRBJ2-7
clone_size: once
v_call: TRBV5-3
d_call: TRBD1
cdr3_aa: ARSLAGTGGYEQY

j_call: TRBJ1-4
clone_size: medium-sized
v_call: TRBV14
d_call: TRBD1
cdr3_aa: ASSGGQGMGEKLF

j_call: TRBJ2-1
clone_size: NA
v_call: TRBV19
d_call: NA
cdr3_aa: ASRSEGRNNEQF

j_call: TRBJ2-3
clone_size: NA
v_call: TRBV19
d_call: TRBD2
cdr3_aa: ASRPLAGGHTDTQY

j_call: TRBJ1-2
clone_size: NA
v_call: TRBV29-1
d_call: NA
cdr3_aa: SVTGSNYGYT

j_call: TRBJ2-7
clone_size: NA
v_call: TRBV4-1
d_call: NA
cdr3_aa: ASSQGRPSSYEQY

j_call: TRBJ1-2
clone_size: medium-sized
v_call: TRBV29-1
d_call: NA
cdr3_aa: SAPDKGYGYT

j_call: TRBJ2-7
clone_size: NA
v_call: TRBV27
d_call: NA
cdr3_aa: ASSLSISYVEQY

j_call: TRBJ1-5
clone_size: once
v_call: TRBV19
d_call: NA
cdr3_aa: ASSTPQSGGRNQPQH

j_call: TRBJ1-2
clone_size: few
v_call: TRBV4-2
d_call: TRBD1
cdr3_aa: ASSQDTTGENYGYT

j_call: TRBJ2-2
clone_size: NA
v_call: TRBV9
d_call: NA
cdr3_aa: ASSVGGAATGELF

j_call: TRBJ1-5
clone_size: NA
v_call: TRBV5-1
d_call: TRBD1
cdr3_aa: ASSPSGQFNQPQH

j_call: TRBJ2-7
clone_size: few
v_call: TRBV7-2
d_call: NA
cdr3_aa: ASSLSINSYEQY

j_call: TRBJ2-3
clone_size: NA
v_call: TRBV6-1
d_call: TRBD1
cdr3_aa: ASSEGGTGGHSGSWTDTQY

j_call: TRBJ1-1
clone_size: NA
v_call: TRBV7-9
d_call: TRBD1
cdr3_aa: ASSLARGTGSPEAF

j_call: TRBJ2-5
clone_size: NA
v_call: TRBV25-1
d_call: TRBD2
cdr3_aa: ASSGGSGKQETQY

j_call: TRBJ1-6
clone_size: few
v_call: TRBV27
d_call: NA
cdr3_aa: ASSLSQGSSPLH

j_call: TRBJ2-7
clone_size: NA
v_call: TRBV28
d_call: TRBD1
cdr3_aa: ASSRPGQGVGEQY

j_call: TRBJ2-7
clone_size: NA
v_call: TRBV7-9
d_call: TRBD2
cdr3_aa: ASRSTSGGARDEQY

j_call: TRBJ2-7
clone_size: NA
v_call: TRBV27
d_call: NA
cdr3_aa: ASSLYGGTSSYEQY

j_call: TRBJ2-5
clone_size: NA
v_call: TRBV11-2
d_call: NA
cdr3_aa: ASSPRATQETQY

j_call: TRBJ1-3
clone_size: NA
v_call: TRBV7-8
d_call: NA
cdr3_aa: ASSFVLSGDSGNTIY

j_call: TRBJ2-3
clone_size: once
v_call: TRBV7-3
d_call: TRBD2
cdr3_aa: ASSSTGLAGGKNTDTQY

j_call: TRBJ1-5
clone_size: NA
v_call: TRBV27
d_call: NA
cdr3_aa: ASSLLGAFNQPQH

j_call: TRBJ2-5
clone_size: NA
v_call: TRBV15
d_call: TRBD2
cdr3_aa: ATSREGGGGGETQY

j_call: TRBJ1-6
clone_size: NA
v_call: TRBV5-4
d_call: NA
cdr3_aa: ASSETLVPLQNSPLH

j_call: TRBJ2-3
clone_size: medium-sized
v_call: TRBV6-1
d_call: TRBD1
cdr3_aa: ASSEALQGADTQY

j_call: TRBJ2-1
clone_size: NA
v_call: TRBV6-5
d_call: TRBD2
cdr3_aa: ASSYSAGVGVNEQF

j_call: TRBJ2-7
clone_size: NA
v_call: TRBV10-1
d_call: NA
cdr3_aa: ASSETSSYEQY

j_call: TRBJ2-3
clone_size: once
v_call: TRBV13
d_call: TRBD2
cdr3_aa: ASTSPLTSGTDTQY

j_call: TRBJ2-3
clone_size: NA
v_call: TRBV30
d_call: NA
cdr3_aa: AWRATGWADTQY

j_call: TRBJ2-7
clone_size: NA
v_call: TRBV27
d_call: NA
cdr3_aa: ASSLNRGFDEQY

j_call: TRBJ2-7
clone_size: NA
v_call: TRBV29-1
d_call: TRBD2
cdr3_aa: SVEGSSGSYEQY